These T cell receptor beta chains were read from a single sample in a study of cytomegalovirus exposure and HLA in healthy donors. Data came from immunoSEQ multiplex PCR; TCRdb stores just in-frame clones and leaves some out. In the table there are 100,000 or so clones, roughly 78% of which are singletons. Sequenced sample: PBMCs. Source of these receptors: a woman in her thirties or forties in good health and CMV-seropositive. CDR3s include the opening cysteine and the closing phenylalanine or tryptophan. A D gene is named only where the DNA matches it firmly. Expanded clones get a size class; other rows say once, few or many, or leave the size out.

J gene: TRBJ1-2; D gene: TRBD1; V gene: TRBV7-2; clone size: NA; CDR3 protein: CASSLGSRGQEDNYGYTF; CDR3 DNA: TGTGCCAGCAGCTTGGGTAGTAGGGGACAGGAAGATAACTATGGCTACACCTTC
J gene: TRBJ2-7; D gene: TRBD1; V gene: TRBV5-1; clone size: few; CDR3 protein: CASSLEGGSLTYEQYF; CDR3 DNA: TGCGCCAGCAGCTTGGAAGGGGGCTCACTTACCTACGAGCAGTACTTC
J gene: TRBJ2-7; D gene: NA; V gene: TRBV11-3; clone size: NA; CDR3 protein: CASSPQGSGRYEQYF; CDR3 DNA: TGTGCCAGCAGCCCCCAAGGCAGCGGCCGCTACGAGCAGTACTTC
J gene: TRBJ2-2; D gene: TRBD2; V gene: TRBV30; clone size: NA; CDR3 protein: CAWSSRGSGRPNTGELFF; CDR3 DNA: TGTGCCTGGAGTTCCCGGGGTAGCGGGAGACCGAACACCGGGGAGCTGTTTTTT
J gene: TRBJ2-7; D gene: TRBD1; V gene: TRBV4-1; clone size: NA; CDR3 protein: CASSQADRASYEQYF; CDR3 DNA: TGCGCCAGCAGCCAAGCCGACAGGGCCTCCTACGAGCAGTACTTC
J gene: TRBJ2-3; D gene: TRBD2; V gene: TRBV7-9; clone size: NA; CDR3 protein: CASSFPVSGRRDTQYF; CDR3 DNA: TGTGCCAGCAGCTTCCCAGTTAGCGGGAGACGAGATACGCAGTATTTT
J gene: TRBJ2-1; D gene: TRBD2; V gene: TRBV6-1; clone size: NA; CDR3 protein: CAIKIGTSAYNEQFF; CDR3 DNA: TGTGCCATCAAAATAGGGACTAGCGCCTACAATGAGCAGTTCTTC
J gene: TRBJ1-1; D gene: TRBD1; V gene: TRBV5-4; clone size: few; CDR3 protein: CASSRGTGLNTEAFF; CDR3 DNA: TGTGCCAGCAGCAGGGGGACAGGTCTGAACACTGAAGCTTTCTTT
J gene: TRBJ2-4; D gene: TRBD1; V gene: TRBV5-1; clone size: NA; CDR3 protein: CASSQGALVENIQYF; CDR3 DNA: TGCGCCAGCAGCCAGGGGGCCCTGGTCGAAAACATTCAGTACTTC
J gene: TRBJ2-7; D gene: TRBD2; V gene: TRBV4-3; clone size: NA; CDR3 protein: CASSQAGGSGSIHEQYF; CDR3 DNA: TGCGCCAGCAGCCAAGCTGGGGGGAGCGGGAGTATCCACGAGCAGTACTTC
J gene: TRBJ1-5; D gene: NA; V gene: TRBV21-1; clone size: NA; CDR3 protein: CASSKKRGRYRGGNQPQHF; CDR3 DNA: TGTGCCAGCAGCAAAAAACGAGGTAGGTACAGGGGAGGCAATCAGCCCCAGCATTTT
J gene: TRBJ2-1; D gene: NA; V gene: TRBV9; clone size: NA; CDR3 protein: CASSALGTPRPNNEQFF; CDR3 DNA: TGTGCCAGCAGCGCCCTCGGGACTCCGAGGCCAAACAATGAGCAGTTCTTC
J gene: TRBJ2-2; D gene: TRBD2; V gene: TRBV27; clone size: few; CDR3 protein: CASSRSGTLMGDTGELFF; CDR3 DNA: TGTGCCAGCAGTCGTAGCGGGACCCTTATGGGGGACACCGGGGAGCTGTTTTTT
J gene: TRBJ2-7; D gene: TRBD2; V gene: TRBV19; clone size: NA; CDR3 protein: CASSAGAGTYEQYF; CDR3 DNA: TGTGCCAGTAGCGCGGGAGCTGGAACCTACGAGCAGTACTTC
J gene: TRBJ2-7; D gene: TRBD2; V gene: TRBV11-2; clone size: NA; CDR3 protein: CASSSGLAVIYEQYF; CDR3 DNA: TGTGCCAGCAGCTCCGGACTAGCGGTAATCTACGAGCAGTACTTC
J gene: TRBJ1-5; D gene: NA; V gene: TRBV7-8; clone size: NA; CDR3 protein: CASSPASQPQHF; CDR3 DNA: TGTGCCAGCAGCCCGGCTAGCCAGCCCCAGCATTTT
J gene: TRBJ2-1; D gene: NA; V gene: TRBV7-2; clone size: NA; CDR3 protein: CASSSRKWERRVNEQFF; CDR3 DNA: TGTGCCAGCAGCTCCCGAAAATGGGAGAGGCGGGTCAATGAGCAGTTCTTC
J gene: TRBJ2-7; D gene: TRBD1; V gene: TRBV7-2; clone size: once; CDR3 protein: CASSLNRGAYEQYF; CDR3 DNA: TGTGCCAGCAGCTTAAACAGGGGGGCCTACGAGCAGTACTTC
J gene: TRBJ1-2; D gene: NA; V gene: TRBV5-6; clone size: NA; CDR3 protein: CASSPMGAGDNYGYTF; CDR3 DNA: TGTGCCAGCAGCCCCATGGGTGCAGGGGATAACTATGGCTACACCTTC
J gene: TRBJ2-2; D gene: NA; V gene: TRBV5-1; clone size: NA; CDR3 protein: CASSLSTGSAGELFF; CDR3 DNA: TGCGCCAGCAGCTTGTCCACGGGGTCGGCCGGGGAGCTGTTTTTT
J gene: TRBJ2-2; D gene: TRBD1; V gene: TRBV7-7; clone size: few; CDR3 protein: CASTKDRVAGELFF; CDR3 DNA: TGTGCTAGCACTAAGGACAGGGTGGCCGGGGAGCTGTTTTTT
J gene: TRBJ2-2; D gene: TRBD2; V gene: TRBV4-1; clone size: NA; CDR3 protein: CASSQEGLAFTGELFF; CDR3 DNA: TGCGCCAGCAGCCAAGAGGGACTAGCGTTTACCGGGGAGCTGTTTTTT
J gene: TRBJ2-2; D gene: TRBD2; V gene: TRBV5-1; clone size: NA; CDR3 protein: CASSLTGGDTGELFF; CDR3 DNA: TGCGCCAGCAGCTTGACGGGAGGGGACACCGGGGAGCTGTTTTTT
J gene: TRBJ2-7; D gene: TRBD2; V gene: TRBV11-2; clone size: NA; CDR3 protein: CASSLGGGTSSYEQYF; CDR3 DNA: TGTGCCAGCAGCTTAGGGGGGGGGACTAGCTCCTACGAGCAGTACTTC
J gene: TRBJ2-5; D gene: NA; V gene: TRBV9; clone size: NA; CDR3 protein: CASSVGSGFGAETQYF; CDR3 DNA: TGTGCCAGCAGCGTAGGCAGTGGGTTTGGGGCAGAGACCCAGTACTTC
J gene: TRBJ2-6; D gene: NA; V gene: TRBV7-9; clone size: many; CDR3 protein: CASSPPAKSSGANVLTF; CDR3 DNA: TGTGCCAGCAGCCCCCCAGCGAAGAGCTCTGGGGCCAACGTCCTGACTTTC
J gene: TRBJ1-5; D gene: TRBD1; V gene: TRBV19; clone size: NA; CDR3 protein: CASSQQGALSNQPQHF; CDR3 DNA: TGTGCCAGTAGCCAACAGGGGGCGCTTAGCAATCAGCCCCAGCATTTT
J gene: TRBJ2-2; D gene: NA; V gene: TRBV19; clone size: NA; CDR3 protein: CASSSVVIALFGGELFF; CDR3 DNA: TGTGCCAGTAGCAGCGTGGTGATAGCGCTGTTTGGAGGGGAGCTGTTTTTT
J gene: TRBJ2-1; D gene: TRBD1; V gene: TRBV11-3; clone size: NA; CDR3 protein: CASRSGTGGNYEQFF; CDR3 DNA: TGTGCCAGCAGATCCGGGACAGGGGGCAACTATGAGCAGTTCTTC
J gene: TRBJ1-2; D gene: TRBD1; V gene: TRBV28; clone size: NA; CDR3 protein: CASSLPPPDQTGARGYTF; CDR3 DNA: TGTGCCAGCAGTTTACCGCCTCCCGACCAGACAGGGGCCCGTGGCTACACCTTC
J gene: TRBJ2-7; D gene: NA; V gene: TRBV7-2; clone size: NA; CDR3 protein: CASSLNREQYF; CDR3 DNA: TGTGCCAGCAGCTTAAATCGCGAGCAGTACTTC
J gene: TRBJ2-3; D gene: TRBD1; V gene: TRBV6-5; clone size: many; CDR3 protein: CASRGQGYGTDTQYF; CDR3 DNA: TGTGCCAGCCGAGGACAGGGATACGGCACAGATACGCAGTATTTT
J gene: TRBJ2-2; D gene: NA; V gene: TRBV12-1; clone size: NA; CDR3 protein: CASSSNDRGNTGELFF; CDR3 DNA: TGTGCCAGCAGCTCCAACGACAGGGGAAATACCGGGGAGCTGTTTTTT
J gene: TRBJ1-6; D gene: NA; V gene: TRBV13; clone size: NA; CDR3 protein: CASSLVSDNSPLHF; CDR3 DNA: TGTGCCAGCAGCTTAGTATCAGATAATTCACCCCTCCACTTT
J gene: TRBJ2-7; D gene: NA; V gene: TRBV6-5; clone size: NA; CDR3 protein: CASSLSGWKVYEQYF; CDR3 DNA: TGTGCCAGCAGCCTCTCAGGGTGGAAGGTGTACGAGCAGTACTTC
J gene: TRBJ2-7; D gene: NA; V gene: TRBV28; clone size: NA; CDR3 protein: CASRSLGYGRDLRGGYEQYF; CDR3 DNA: TGTGCCAGCAGGAGTCTAGGGTATGGGAGGGATTTGAGGGGGGGCTACGAGCAGTACTTC
J gene: TRBJ2-3; D gene: NA; V gene: TRBV28; clone size: NA; CDR3 protein: CASSLGHNTDTQYF; CDR3 DNA: TGTGCCAGCAGTTTAGGGCACAACACAGATACGCAGTATTTT
J gene: TRBJ2-3; D gene: NA; V gene: TRBV2; clone size: NA; CDR3 protein: CASRFRSTDTQYF; CDR3 DNA: TGTGCCAGCAGGTTTCGGAGCACAGATACGCAGTATTTT
J gene: TRBJ2-2; D gene: TRBD2; V gene: TRBV5-5; clone size: NA; CDR3 protein: CASSLALRGVAGGELFF; CDR3 DNA: TGTGCCAGCAGCTTGGCCTTACGGGGGGTTGCAGGCGGGGAGCTGTTTTTT
J gene: TRBJ2-7; D gene: TRBD2; V gene: TRBV2; clone size: NA; CDR3 protein: CASERETYEQYF; CDR3 DNA: TGTGCCAGCGAGCGGGAAACCTACGAGCAGTACTTC
J gene: TRBJ1-2; D gene: NA; V gene: TRBV5-4; clone size: NA; CDR3 protein: CASSPGQGRDYGYTF; CDR3 DNA: TGTGCCAGCAGCCCCGGCCAGGGGCGAGACTATGGCTACACCTTC
J gene: TRBJ2-7; D gene: TRBD2; V gene: TRBV6-4; clone size: NA; CDR3 protein: CASRRTSGSYEQYF; CDR3 DNA: TGTGCCAGCAGACGGACTAGCGGGAGCTACGAGCAGTACTTC
J gene: TRBJ1-1; D gene: NA; V gene: TRBV20-1; clone size: NA; CDR3 protein: CSALLTEAFF; CDR3 DNA: TGCAGTGCTCTCCTCACTGAAGCTTTCTTT
J gene: TRBJ2-5; D gene: TRBD2; V gene: TRBV6-1; clone size: once; CDR3 protein: CASSGGGDLETQYF; CDR3 DNA: TGTGCCAGCAGTGGGGGGGGAGACTTAGAGACCCAGTACTTC
J gene: TRBJ2-7; D gene: NA; V gene: TRBV6-1; clone size: NA; CDR3 protein: CASSEFDAEQYF; CDR3 DNA: TGTGCCAGCAGTGAATTTGATGCCGAGCAGTACTTC
J gene: TRBJ1-1; D gene: TRBD1; V gene: TRBV9; clone size: NA; CDR3 protein: CASSIDRDHTEAFF; CDR3 DNA: TGTGCCAGCAGCATCGACAGGGATCACACTGAAGCTTTCTTT
J gene: TRBJ2-1; D gene: TRBD1; V gene: TRBV19; clone size: few; CDR3 protein: CASSRTGGNSYNEQFF; CDR3 DNA: TGTGCCAGTAGCAGAACAGGGGGCAACTCCTACAATGAGCAGTTCTTC
J gene: TRBJ2-2; D gene: NA; V gene: TRBV14; clone size: NA; CDR3 protein: CASSPGGWLGFTGELFF; CDR3 DNA: TGTGCCAGCAGCCCAGGTGGCTGGCTTGGGTTCACCGGGGAGCTGTTTTTT
J gene: TRBJ2-1; D gene: TRBD2; V gene: TRBV7-6; clone size: NA; CDR3 protein: CASSHSGSPSYNEQFF; CDR3 DNA: TGTGCCAGCAGCCATAGCGGGAGCCCCTCCTACAATGAGCAGTTCTTC
J gene: TRBJ1-3; D gene: NA; V gene: TRBV5-5; clone size: once; CDR3 protein: CASSLGTVSGNTIYF; CDR3 DNA: TGTGCCAGCAGCCTCGGCACAGTCTCTGGAAACACCATATATTTT
J gene: TRBJ2-7; D gene: TRBD2; V gene: TRBV10-3; clone size: NA; CDR3 protein: CAIRPAGESYEQYF; CDR3 DNA: TGTGCCATCAGACCAGCGGGAGAGTCCTACGAGCAGTACTTC